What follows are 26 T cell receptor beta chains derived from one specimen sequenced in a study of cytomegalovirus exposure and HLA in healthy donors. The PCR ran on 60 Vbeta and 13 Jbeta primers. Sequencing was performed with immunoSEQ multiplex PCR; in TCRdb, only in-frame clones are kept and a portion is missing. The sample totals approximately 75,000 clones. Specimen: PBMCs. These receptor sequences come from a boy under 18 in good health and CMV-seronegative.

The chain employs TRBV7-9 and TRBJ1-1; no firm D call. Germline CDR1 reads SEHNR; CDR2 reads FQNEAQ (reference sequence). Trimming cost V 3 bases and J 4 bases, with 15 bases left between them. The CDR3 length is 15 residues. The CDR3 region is CASSFGAAAGTEAFF. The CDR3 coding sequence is TGTGCCAGCAGCTTCGGAGCGGCGGCGGGCACTGAAGCTTTCTTT. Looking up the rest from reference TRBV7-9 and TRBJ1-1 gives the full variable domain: DTGVSQNPRHKITKRGQNVTFRCDPISEHNRLYWYRQTLGQGPEFLTYFQNEAQLEKSRLLSDRFSAERPKGSFSTLEIQRTEQGDSAMYLCASSFGAAAGTEAFFGQGTRLTVV.

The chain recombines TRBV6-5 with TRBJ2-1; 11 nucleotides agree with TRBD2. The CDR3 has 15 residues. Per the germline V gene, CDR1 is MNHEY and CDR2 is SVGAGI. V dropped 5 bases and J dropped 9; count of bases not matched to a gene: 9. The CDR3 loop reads CASSQSGTSGSEQFF. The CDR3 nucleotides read TGTGCCAGCAGTCAGTCCGGGACTAGCGGATCTGAGCAGTTCTTC.

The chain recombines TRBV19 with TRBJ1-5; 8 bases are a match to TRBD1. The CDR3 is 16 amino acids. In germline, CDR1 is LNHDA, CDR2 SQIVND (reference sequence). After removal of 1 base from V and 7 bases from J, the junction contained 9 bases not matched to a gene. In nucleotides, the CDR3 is TGTGCCAGTAGTATAGGAGACAGGGGATATGGGCAGCCCCAGCATTTT. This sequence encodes CASSIGDRGYGQPQHF. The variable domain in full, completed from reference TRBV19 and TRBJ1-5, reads DGGITQSPKYLFRKEGQNVTLSCEQNLNHDAMYWYRQDPGQGLRLIYYSQIVNDFQKGDIAEGYSVSREKKESFPLTVTSAQKNPTAFYLCASSIGDRGYGQPQHFGDGTRLSIL.

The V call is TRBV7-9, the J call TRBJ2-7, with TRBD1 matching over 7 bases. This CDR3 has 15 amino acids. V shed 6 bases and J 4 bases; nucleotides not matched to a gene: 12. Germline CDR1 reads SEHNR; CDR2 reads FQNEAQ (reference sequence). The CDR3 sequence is CASSRSTGIQYEQYF. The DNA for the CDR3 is TGTGCCAGCAGTCGATCGACAGGGATTCAATACGAGCAGTACTTC. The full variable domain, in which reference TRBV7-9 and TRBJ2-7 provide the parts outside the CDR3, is DTGVSQNPRHKITKRGQNVTFRCDPISEHNRLYWYRQTLGQGPEFLTYFQNEAQLEKSRLLSDRFSAERPKGSFSTLEIQRTEQGDSAMYLCASSRSTGIQYEQYFGPGTRLTVT.

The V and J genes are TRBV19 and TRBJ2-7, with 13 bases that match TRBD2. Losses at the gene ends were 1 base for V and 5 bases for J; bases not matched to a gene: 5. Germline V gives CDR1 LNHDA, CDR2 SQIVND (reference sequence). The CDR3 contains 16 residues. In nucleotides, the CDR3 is TGTGCCAGTAGTATAGCTGGACTAGCGGGAGTGGACGAGCAGTACTTC. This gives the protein CASSIAGLAGVDEQYF.

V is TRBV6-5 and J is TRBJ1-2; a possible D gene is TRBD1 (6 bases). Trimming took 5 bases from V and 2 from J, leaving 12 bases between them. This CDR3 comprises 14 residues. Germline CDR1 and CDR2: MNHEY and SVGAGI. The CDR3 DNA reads TGTGCCAGCAGTCCGGGGGGCCTCAACTATGGCTACACCTTC. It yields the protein CASSPGGLNYGYTF.

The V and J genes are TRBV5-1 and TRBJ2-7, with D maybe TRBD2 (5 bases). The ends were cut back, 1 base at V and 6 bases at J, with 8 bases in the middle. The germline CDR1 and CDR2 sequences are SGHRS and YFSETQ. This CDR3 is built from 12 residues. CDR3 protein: CASSLSGGEQYF. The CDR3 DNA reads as TGCGCCAGCAGCTTGTCAGGAGGCGAGCAGTACTTC.

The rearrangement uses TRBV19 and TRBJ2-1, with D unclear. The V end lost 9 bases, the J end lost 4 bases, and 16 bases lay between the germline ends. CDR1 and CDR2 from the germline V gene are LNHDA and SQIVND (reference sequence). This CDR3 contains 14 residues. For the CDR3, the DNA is TGTGCCAGCTCTACCGGTACTCGTTACAATGAGCAGTTCTTC. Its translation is CASSTGTRYNEQFF.

This CDR3 reads CAWSDPGRYPFNEQFF. CDR3 DNA: TGTGCCTGGAGTGACCCTGGCAGGTATCCGTTCAATGAGCAGTTCTTC. The rearrangement uses TRBV30 and TRBJ2-1, with unresolved D. The germline gives CDR1 GTSNPN, CDR2 SVGIG (reference sequence). The CDR3 length is 16 residues. Trimming took 1 base from V and 6 from J, leaving 19 bases between them.

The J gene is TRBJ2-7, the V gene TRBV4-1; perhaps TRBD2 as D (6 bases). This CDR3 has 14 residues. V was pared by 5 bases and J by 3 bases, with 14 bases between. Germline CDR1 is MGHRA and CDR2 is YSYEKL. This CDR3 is CASSSGPGVYEQYF. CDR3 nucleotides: TGCGCCAGCAGCTCGGGGCCGGGGGTCTACGAGCAGTACTTC.

The CDR3 spells CSVPAQEKLFF. In nucleotides, the CDR3 is TGCAGTGTGCCAGCACAGGAAAAACTGTTTTTT. The chain employs TRBV20-1 and TRBJ1-4, with D hard to call. In germline, CDR1 is DFQATT, CDR2 SNEGSKA (reference sequence). CDR3 size: 11 residues. The V and J ends lost 7 bases and 8 bases respectively, with 11 bases between them.

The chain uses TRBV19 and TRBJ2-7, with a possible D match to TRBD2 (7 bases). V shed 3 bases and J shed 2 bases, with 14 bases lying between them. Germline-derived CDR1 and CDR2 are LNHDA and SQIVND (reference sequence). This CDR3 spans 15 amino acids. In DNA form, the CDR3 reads TGTGCCAGTAGTATCGGTGGCGGGGGCGCCTACGAGCAGTACTTC. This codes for CASSIGGGGAYEQYF.

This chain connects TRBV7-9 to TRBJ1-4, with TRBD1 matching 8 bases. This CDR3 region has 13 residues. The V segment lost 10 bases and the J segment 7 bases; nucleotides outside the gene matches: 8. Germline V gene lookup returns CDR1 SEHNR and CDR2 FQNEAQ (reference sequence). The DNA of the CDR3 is TGTGCCACCAGGACAGGGTTGACTGAAAAACTGTTTTTT. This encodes CATRTGLTEKLFF. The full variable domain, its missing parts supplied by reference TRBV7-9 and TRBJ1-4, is DTGVSQNPRHKITKRGQNVTFRCDPISEHNRLYWYRQTLGQGPEFLTYFQNEAQLEKSRLLSDRFSAERPKGSFSTLEIQRTEQGDSAMYLCATRTGLTEKLFFGSGTQLSVL.

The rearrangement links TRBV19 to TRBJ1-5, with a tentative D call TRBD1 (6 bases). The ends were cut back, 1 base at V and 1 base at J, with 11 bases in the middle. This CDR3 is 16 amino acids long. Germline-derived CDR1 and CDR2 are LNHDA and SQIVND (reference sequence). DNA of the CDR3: TGTGCCAGTAGTATAGCGACAGGAAGAAGCAATCAGCCCCAGCATTTT. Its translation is CASSIATGRSNQPQHF.

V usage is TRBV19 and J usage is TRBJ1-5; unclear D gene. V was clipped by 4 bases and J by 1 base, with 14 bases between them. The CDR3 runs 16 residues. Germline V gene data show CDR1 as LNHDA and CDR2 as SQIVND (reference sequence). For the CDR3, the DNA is TGTGCCAGTAGTACTCGGGATGCAGTCAGCAATCAGCCCCAGCATTTT. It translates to CASSTRDAVSNQPQHF.

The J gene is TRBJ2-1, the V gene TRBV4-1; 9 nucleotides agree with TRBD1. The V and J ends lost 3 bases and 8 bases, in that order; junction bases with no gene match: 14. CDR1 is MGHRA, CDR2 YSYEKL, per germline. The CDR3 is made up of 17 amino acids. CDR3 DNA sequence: TGCGCCAGCAGCCACTACGCCGGGACAGGGAAGGGAGATGAGCAGTTCTTC. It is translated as CASSHYAGTGKGDEQFF.

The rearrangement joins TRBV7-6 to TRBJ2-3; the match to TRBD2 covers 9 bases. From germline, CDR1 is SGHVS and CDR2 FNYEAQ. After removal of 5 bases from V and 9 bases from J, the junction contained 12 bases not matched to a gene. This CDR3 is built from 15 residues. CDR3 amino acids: CASSPDSGRAGTQYF. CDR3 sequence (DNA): TGTGCCAGCAGCCCTGATAGCGGGAGAGCCGGAACGCAGTATTTT. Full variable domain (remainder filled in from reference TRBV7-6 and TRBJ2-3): GAGVSQSPRYKVTKRGQDVALRCDPISGHVSLYWYRQALGQGPEFLTYFNYEAQQDKSGLPNDRFSAERPEGSISTLTIQRTEQRDSAMYRCASSPDSGRAGTQYFGPGTRLTVL.

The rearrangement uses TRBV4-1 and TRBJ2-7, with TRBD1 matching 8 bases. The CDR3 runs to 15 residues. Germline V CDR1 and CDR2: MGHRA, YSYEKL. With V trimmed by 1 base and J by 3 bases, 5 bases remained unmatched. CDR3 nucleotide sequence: TGCGCCAGCAGCCAAGGTCTGGACAGGGACTACGAGCAGTACTTC. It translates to CASSQGLDRDYEQYF.

The CDR3 DNA is TGTGCCAGCAGCGTAGAAATCCAGGGAAACATTCAGTACTTC. Its translation: CASSVEIQGNIQYF. The chain combines TRBV9 with TRBJ2-4; TRBD1 is a possible D gene (5 bases). The CDR3 is 14 amino acids. Trimming pared 0 bases from V and 6 bases from J, leaving 10 bases between. CDR1 SGDLS and CDR2 YYNGEE come from the germline V gene.

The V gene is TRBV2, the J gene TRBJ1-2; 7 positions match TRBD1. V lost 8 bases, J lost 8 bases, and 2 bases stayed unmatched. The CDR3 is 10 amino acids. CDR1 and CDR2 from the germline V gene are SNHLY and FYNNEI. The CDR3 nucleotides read TGTGCCAGCTGGGGACAGGGCTACACCTTC. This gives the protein CASWGQGYTF.

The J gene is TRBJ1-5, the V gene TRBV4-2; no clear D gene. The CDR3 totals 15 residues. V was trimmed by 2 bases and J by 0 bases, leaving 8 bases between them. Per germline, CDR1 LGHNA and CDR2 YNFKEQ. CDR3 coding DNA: TGTGCCAGCAGCCAATATCAGGATAGCAATCAGCCCCAGCATTTT. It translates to CASSQYQDSNQPQHF.

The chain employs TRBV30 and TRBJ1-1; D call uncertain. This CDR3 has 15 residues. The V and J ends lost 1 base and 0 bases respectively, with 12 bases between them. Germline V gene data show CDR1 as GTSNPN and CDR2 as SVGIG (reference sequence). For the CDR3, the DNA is TGTGCCTGGAGTGGCGCGACTACATTGAACACTGAAGCTTTCTTT. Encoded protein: CAWSGATTLNTEAFF.

CDR3 sequence reads: CASSVGGGSGASETQYF. CDR3 DNA sequence: TGCGCCAGCAGCGTTGGCGGGGGTAGCGGGGCATCAGAGACCCAGTACTTC. The chain is built from TRBV5-1 and TRBJ2-5, with 8 bases fitting TRBD2. Trimming at V came to 4 bases and at J to 4 bases, leaving 15 bases not matched to a gene. CDR1 and CDR2 from the germline V gene are SGHRS and YFSETQ. The CDR3 is 17 amino acids.

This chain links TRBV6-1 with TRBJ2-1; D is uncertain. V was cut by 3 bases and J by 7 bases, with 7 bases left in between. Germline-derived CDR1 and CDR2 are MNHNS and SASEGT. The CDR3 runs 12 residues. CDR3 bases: TGTGCCAGCAGTGACGGTGTGAATGAGCAGTTCTTC. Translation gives CASSDGVNEQFF.

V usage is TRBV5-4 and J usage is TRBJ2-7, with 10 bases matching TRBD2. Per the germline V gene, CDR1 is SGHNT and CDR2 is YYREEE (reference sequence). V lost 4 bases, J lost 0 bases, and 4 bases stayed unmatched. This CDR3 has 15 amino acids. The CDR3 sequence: CASSPGLALSYEQYF. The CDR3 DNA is TGTGCCAGCAGCCCGGGACTAGCGCTCTCCTACGAGCAGTACTTC.

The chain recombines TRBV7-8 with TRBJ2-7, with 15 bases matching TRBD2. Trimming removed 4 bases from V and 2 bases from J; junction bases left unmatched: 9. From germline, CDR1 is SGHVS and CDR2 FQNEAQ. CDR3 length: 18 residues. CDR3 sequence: CASSSLPGLAGGPYEQYF. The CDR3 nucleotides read TGTGCCAGCAGCTCCCTCCCGGGACTAGCGGGAGGCCCCTACGAGCAGTACTTC.